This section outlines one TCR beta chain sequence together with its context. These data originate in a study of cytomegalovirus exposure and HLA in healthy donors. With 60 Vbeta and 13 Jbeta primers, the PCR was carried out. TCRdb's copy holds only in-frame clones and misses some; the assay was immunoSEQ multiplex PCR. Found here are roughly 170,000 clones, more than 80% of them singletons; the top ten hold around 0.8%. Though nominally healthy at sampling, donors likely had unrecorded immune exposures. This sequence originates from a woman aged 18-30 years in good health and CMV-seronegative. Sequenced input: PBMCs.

This CDR3 reads CATSRITGINSPLHF. In DNA, the CDR3 is TGTGCCACCAGCAGAATCACAGGGATCAATTCACCCCTCCACTTT. This chain links TRBV15 with TRBJ1-6; a possible D gene is TRBD1 (6 bases). The length of the CDR3 is 15 residues. Germline CDR1 reads LNHNV; CDR2 reads YYDKDF (reference sequence). The V gene lost 2 bases and the J gene lost 7 bases, with 12 bases spanning the gap.